This entry describes one TCR beta chain. The trim removed 3 bases at V and 0 bases at J, leaving 3 bases unmatched. The CDR3 covers 16 residues. Looked up from germline, CDR1 is SEHNR and CDR2 is FQNEAQ (reference sequence). This specimen belongs to a study of CD8 T cells in Susac syndrome. Study details: Within the sequenced group of Susac syndrome patients, five or six showed active disease and roughly 8 were in remission.

An input of about 0.5 to 1 ug of RNA was subjected to reverse transcription using random hexamers. TCR beta CDR3 was amplified by immunoSEQ covering 54 Vbeta and 13 Jbeta. Via MiXCR, TCRdb re-called the immunoSEQ multiplex PCR reads, giving one row per CDR3 protein. The sample carries roughly 200,000 distinct CDR3 sequences, approximately 94% recorded once. The authors carried out high-throughput sequencing of TCR beta. They applied it to CD8+ and CD4+ T cells obtained from blood. Recently defined diagnostic criteria classed the Susac syndrome patients as definite or probable. This clonotype was obtained from a human donor with Susac syndrome. Source material: CD4+ T cells from PBMCs. The J gene is TRBJ2-1, the V gene TRBV7-9; TRBD1 matches 9 bases. CDR3 region: CASSFGQGRSYNEQFF. The CDR3, as DNA: TGTGCCAGCAGCTTTGGACAGGGGCGCTCCTACAATGAGCAGTTCTTC.